This entry is about one T cell receptor (beta chain). Its antigen is still unknown. Germline V gene sequence: CDR1 SGHTS, CDR2 YDEGEE. There are 13 residues in the CDR3. V shed 4 bases and J 5 bases; nucleotides not matched to a gene: 3. Exclusion criteria comprised uncontrolled infection, other autoimmune disease, pregnancy or lactation. Researchers took RNA transcripts and amplified the TCR beta CDR3 regions from them. RT-PCR in the first round (using the HTBI primer set) targeted the TCR CDR3. TCRdb recomputed calls from the multiplex PCR reads with MiXCR, one row per CDR3 protein. The data hold fewer than 800,000 distinct CDR3 sequences, with about a sixth observed a single time. These data are taken from a study of T cells in Graves' hyperthyroidism and ophthalmopathy. Study outcomes and limitations: In the blood, most expanded thyroid clonotypes above 0.001 appeared as well.

This sequence originates from a man between 18 and 29 years old with Graves' hyperthyroidism. Sequenced sample: blood. This chain links TRBV5-8 with TRBJ2-5; 9 bases match TRBD2. This CDR3 is CASSHAGGETQYF. CDR3 in DNA: TGTGCCAGCAGCCACGCGGGGGGGGAGACCCAGTACTTC.